Listed below are T cell receptor beta chains from one sample, sequenced in a study of T cells expressing NK-cell markers. No DNA is given; TCRdb re-called the 5' RACE reads and lists each CDR3 protein once. This sample carries 150,000 to 160,000 distinct CDR3 sequences, with 37% going to the ten biggest clones. The material sequenced was blood T cells: a sorted CD56 or NKG2C T cell subset, CD4+ or CD8+ T cells, or bulk PBMC T cells (not recorded which). These receptors were obtained from a woman aged 45-59 years in good health. The CDR3 runs from the conserved cysteine through the conserved F or W.

j_gene,v_gene,CDR3aa
TRBJ1-1,TRBV24-1,CATCPEGPEAFF
TRBJ2-1,TRBV7-9,CASIFSGLAVSNEQFF
TRBJ1-2,TRBV7-6,CASSPLGDLYGYTF
TRBJ2-7,TRBV9,CASSVAGARGHEQYF
TRBJ2-1,TRBV12-3/TRBV12-4,CASSLDSGNYNEQFF
TRBJ2-1,TRBV6-5,CASSLGGPLNEQFF
TRBJ2-7,TRBV20-1,CSARSLLAGGPHEQYF
TRBJ2-5,TRBV7-9,CASRRTDTNSQETQYF
TRBJ1-5,TRBV6-2/TRBV6-3,CASWGGGYGNQPQHF
TRBJ1-1,TRBV7-9,CASSPRDRGRFPEAFF
TRBJ2-1,TRBV11-2,CASSFRAGGPNEQFF
TRBJ2-1,TRBV11-1,CASSLPLEESMDNEQFF
TRBJ2-1,TRBV7-9,CASSLAGLAGGPKFF
TRBJ1-2,TRBV9,CASSVVGDGYTF
TRBJ2-1,TRBV5-1,CASSLEASGSKTYNEQFF
TRBJ1-2,TRBV12-3/TRBV12-4,CASNPGGFYGYTF
TRBJ1-1,TRBV12-3/TRBV12-4,CASSNGRGQAFF
TRBJ2-2,TRBV4-1,CASSQELASGSTGELFF
TRBJ2-1,TRBV4-1,CASSQEPAGGNEQFF
TRBJ2-3,TRBV7-8,CASSFRGGVDTQYF
TRBJ2-1,TRBV12-5,CASGSGSGLYNEQFF
TRBJ2-4,TRBV15,CATSGTDSGRALNIQYF
TRBJ2-1,TRBV11-2,CASSLDIGTATTYNEQFF
TRBJ2-5,TRBV24-1,CATSDLGQGEEETQYF
TRBJ2-1,TRBV27,CASSKEPEQFF
TRBJ2-2,TRBV12-3/TRBV12-4,CASSFSGGFGELFF
TRBJ1-5,TRBV5-5,CASSLEAPGNQPQHF
TRBJ1-2,TRBV6-6,CASSYGFRWVGKGYTF
TRBJ2-1,TRBV3-1,CASSQAGRDNEQFF
TRBJ1-5,TRBV21-1,CASTFGRPNSNQPQHF
TRBJ2-3,TRBV12-3/TRBV12-4,CASSLRGSDTQYF
TRBJ1-2,TRBV19,CASSVDPGQGETGGYTF
TRBJ2-5,TRBV6-5,CASSYSRPQGLQETQYF
TRBJ1-1,TRBV6-5,CASVIGTEAFF
TRBJ2-7,TRBV7-3,CASSLLGPGYEQYF
TRBJ2-7,TRBV5-5,CASSVGIQYEQYF
TRBJ1-1,TRBV29-1,CSVFDRVLNTEAFF
TRBJ2-1,TRBV7-9,CASSSTVLGTSGGSYNEQFF
TRBJ2-5,TRBV12-5,CASGKPSSYAGVAAETQYF
TRBJ2-1,TRBV7-9,CASSQTSGRVGEQFF
TRBJ2-1,TRBV24-1,CATSDPILHGEEQFF
TRBJ2-1,TRBV5-1,CAGGTGPNEQFF
TRBJ1-2,TRBV4-1,CASSQEWGVGIYGYTF
TRBJ2-3,TRBV12-3/TRBV12-4,CASSFVPDTQYF
TRBJ2-3,TRBV7-9,CASIDGFTDTQYF
TRBJ2-2,TRBV5-6,CASSLAMAGYTGELFF
TRBJ1-1,TRBV11-3,CASSRSEQGTEAFF
TRBJ2-5,TRBV2,CASRFSLWTQYF
TRBJ2-2,TRBV6-5,CASTPDSSFLNTGELFF
TRBJ2-1,TRBV11-2,CASSLGGLEIDEQFF